This T cell receptor (beta chain) appears in the sequencing data of a study of blood T cell repertoires in COVID-19. Looking at the study overall: In each case, the material was cDNA or gDNA derived from T cells, B-cell-depleted T cells, or PBMCs.

Authors' processing steps: Scientists estimated how many nucleated cells there were by amplifying reference gene primers. The assay was immunoSEQ multiplex PCR, and TCRdb's table has in-frame clones only and misses some. That table furnishes V, J and clone size, whereas the DNA furnished D and trimming. The table shows 45,000 to 65,000 clones, with roughly 91% occurring only once. The CDR3 is 17 residues long. From germline, CDR1 is SGDLS and CDR2 YYNGEE. The J segment lost 4 bases and the V segment lost 0 bases, leaving 6 bases of the junction unmatched. The material sequenced was peripheral blood. The chain is built from TRBV9 and TRBJ2-5, with 13 bases matching TRBD2. The sequence derives from a human donor in a cohort sampled during active COVID-19. CDR3 sequence reads: CASSVGTSGGALETQYF. The CDR3 nucleotides are TGTGCCAGCAGCGTAGGAACTAGCGGGGGGGCCTTAGAGACCCAGTACTTC.